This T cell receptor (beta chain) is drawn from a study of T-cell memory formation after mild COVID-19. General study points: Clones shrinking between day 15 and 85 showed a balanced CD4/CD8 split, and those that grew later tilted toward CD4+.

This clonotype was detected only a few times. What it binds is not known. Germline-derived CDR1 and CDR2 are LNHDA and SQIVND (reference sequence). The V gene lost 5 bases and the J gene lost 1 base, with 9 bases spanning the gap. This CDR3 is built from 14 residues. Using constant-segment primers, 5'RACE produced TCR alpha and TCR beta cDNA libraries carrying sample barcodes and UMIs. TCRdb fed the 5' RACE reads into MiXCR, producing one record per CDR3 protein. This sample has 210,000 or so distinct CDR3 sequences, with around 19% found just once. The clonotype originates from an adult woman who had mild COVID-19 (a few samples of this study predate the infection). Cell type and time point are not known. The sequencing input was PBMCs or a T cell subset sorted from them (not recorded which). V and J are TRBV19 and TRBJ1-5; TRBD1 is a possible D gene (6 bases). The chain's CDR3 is CASSYRGSNQPQHF. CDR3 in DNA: TGTGCCAGTAGTTATAGGGGGAGCAATCAGCCCCAGCATTTT.